This T cell receptor beta chain was sequenced during a study of cytomegalovirus exposure and HLA in healthy donors. This CDR3 has 14 residues. V lost 4 bases to trimming and J lost 6 bases; unmatched junction nucleotides: 9. Germline loops: CDR1 SGDLS, CDR2 YYNGEE. It was with 60 Vbeta and 13 Jbeta primers that the PCR ran. Sequencing was performed with immunoSEQ multiplex PCR; in TCRdb, only in-frame clones are kept and a portion is missing. The sample has fewer than 150,000 clones; roughly 14% are singletons. This clone was seen more than once but under ten times. Sequenced input: PBMCs. This receptor was taken from a woman aged 18-29 years in good health and CMV-seronegative. The rearrangement joins TRBV9 to TRBJ2-7, with 8 bases that match TRBD2. Here the CDR3 DNA reads TGTGCCAGCAGCCCCAGCGGGAGTTATAGCGAGCAGTACTTC. It codes for CASSPSGSYSEQYF.